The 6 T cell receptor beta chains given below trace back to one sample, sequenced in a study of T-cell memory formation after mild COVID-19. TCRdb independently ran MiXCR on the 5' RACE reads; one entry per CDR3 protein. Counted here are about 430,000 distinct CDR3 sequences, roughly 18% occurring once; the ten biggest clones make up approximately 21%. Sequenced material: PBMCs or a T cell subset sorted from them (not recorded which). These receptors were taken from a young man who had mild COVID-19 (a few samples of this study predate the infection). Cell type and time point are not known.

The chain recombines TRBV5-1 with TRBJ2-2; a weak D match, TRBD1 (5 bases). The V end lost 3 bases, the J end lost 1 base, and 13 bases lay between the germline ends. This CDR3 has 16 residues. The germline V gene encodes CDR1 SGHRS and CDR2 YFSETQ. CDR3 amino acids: CASSWTPLMNTGELFF. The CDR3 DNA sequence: TGCGCCAGCAGCTGGACACCTCTCATGAACACCGGGGAGCTGTTTTTT.

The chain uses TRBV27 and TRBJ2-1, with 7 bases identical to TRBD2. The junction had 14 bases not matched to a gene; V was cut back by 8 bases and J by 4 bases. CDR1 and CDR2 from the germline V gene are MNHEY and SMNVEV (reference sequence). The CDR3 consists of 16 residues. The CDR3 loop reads CASSLLWGGRYNEQFF. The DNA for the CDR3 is TGTGCCAGCTCCTTACTATGGGGCGGGAGATACAATGAGCAGTTCTTC.

The CDR3 loop is CASSSTRDRGLGNQPQHF. CDR3 sequence (DNA): TGTGCCAGCAGCTCGACCCGGGACAGGGGGCTTGGAAATCAGCCCCAGCATTTT. The chain carries TRBV7-9 and TRBJ1-5; 12 bases fit TRBD1. V lost 4 bases and J lost 4; bases outside the gene matches: 11. The CDR3 covers 18 residues. Per the germline V gene, CDR1 is SEHNR and CDR2 is FQNEAQ (reference sequence).

CDR3 sequence (DNA): TGCGCCAGCAGCCAAGACTCTCAGGGGGGCGAGCAGTACTTC. Protein: CASSQDSQGGEQYF. The chain employs TRBV4-3 and TRBJ2-7; D might be TRBD1 (7 bases). The V end was cut by 0 bases, the J end by 6 bases, with 12 bases between. Germline values: CDR1 LGHNA, CDR2 YSLEER. This CDR3 is 14 amino acids long.

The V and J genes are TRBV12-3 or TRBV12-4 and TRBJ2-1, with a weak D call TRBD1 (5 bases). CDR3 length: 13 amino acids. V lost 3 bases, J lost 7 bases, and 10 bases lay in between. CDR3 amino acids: CASSFSGANEQFF. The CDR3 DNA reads TGTGCCAGCAGTTTTTCTGGGGCGAATGAGCAGTTCTTC.

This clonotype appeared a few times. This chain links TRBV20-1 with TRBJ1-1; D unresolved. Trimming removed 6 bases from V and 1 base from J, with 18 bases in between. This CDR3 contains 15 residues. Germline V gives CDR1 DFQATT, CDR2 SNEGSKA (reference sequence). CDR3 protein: CSAPDQRSPNTEAFF. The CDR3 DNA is TGCAGTGCACCAGACCAACGGAGTCCGAACACTGAAGCTTTCTTT.